This T cell receptor (beta chain) was profiled in a study of blood T cell repertoires in COVID-19. The CDR3 is made up of 16 amino acids. Germline-derived CDR1 and CDR2 are SGDLS and YYNGEE. Unmatched junction bases numbered 6, after V lost 3 bases and J lost 3 bases. Libraries were prepared by immunoSEQ multiplex PCR; TCRdb keeps only in-frame clonotypes and omits some of them. Among some 93,000 clones, 75% to 85% were seen once, and the ten largest hold about 24%. Material: peripheral blood. The clonotype comes from a human donor in a cohort sampled during active COVID-19. The chain is built from TRBV9 and TRBJ2-7; 13 bases agree with TRBD2. This CDR3 is CASSGGTSGNYYEQYF. CDR3 nucleotides: TGTGCCAGCAGCGGTGGGACTAGCGGGAACTACTACGAGCAGTACTTC.